These T cell receptor beta chains were read from a single sample in a study of blood T cell repertoires in COVID-19. Measured with immunoSEQ multiplex PCR; TCRdb has only the in-frame clones, and not every one. The sample has about 91,000 clones, roughly nine tenths seen once; the top ten hold 4% to 5%. Sequencing was carried out using peripheral blood. Receptors originate from a man between 65 and 85 years old with acute or convalescent COVID-19. The CDR3 runs from the conserved cysteine through the conserved F or W. D genes are given only for firm matches. Clone size appears in some rows only: once, few, many, or a class for an expanded clone.

.	TRBV11-2	.	TRBJ1-6	TGTGCCAGCAGCTCGTCCCGGAGCTCCCAGTCCCTCCACTTT	CASSSSRSSQSLHF
.	TRBV28	.	TRBJ2-3	TGTGCCAGCACCCCTCTATGGACAGATACGCAGTATTTT	CASTPLWTDTQYF
few	TRBV6-1	TRBD1	TRBJ2-1	TGTGCCAGCAGTGAATTGACAGGGTATCGTCTCAATGAGCAGTTCTTC	CASSELTGYRLNEQFF
.	TRBV28	.	TRBJ2-4	TGTGCCAGCAGTCTGCCGGGGGGCGCCAAAAACATTCAGTACTTC	CASSLPGGAKNIQYF
.	TRBV28	.	TRBJ1-3	TGTGCCAGCAGTTTAATCGCGGGGTCTGGAAACACCATATATTTT	CASSLIAGSGNTIYF
.	TRBV18	TRBD1	TRBJ1-6	TGTGCCAGCTCCGAGACCGTGGGACAGGGGGCAATATGGTCGTCACCCCTCCACTTT	CASSETVGQGAIWSSPLHF
.	TRBV28	.	TRBJ2-3	TGTGCCAGCAGTAAGGGGGGGACAGATACGCAGTATTTT	CASSKGGTDTQYF
.	TRBV19	TRBD2	TRBJ2-1	TGTGCCAGTAGTGGAGGACTAGCCAACAATGAGCAGTTCTTC	CASSGGLANNEQFF
.	TRBV7-8	TRBD1	TRBJ1-6	TGTGCCAGCAGCTTAGGGACAGGGTATAATTCACCCCTCCACTTT	CASSLGTGYNSPLHF
.	TRBV6-5	.	TRBJ1-2	TGTGCCAGCAGTTATTCTGGTTGGGGGGATAACGGCTACACCTTC	CASSYSGWGDNGYTF
.	TRBV5-4	TRBD1	TRBJ2-5	TGTGCCAGCAGTCCGAGGGACAGGGAGACCCAGTACTTC	CASSPRDRETQYF
.	TRBV12-3/TRBV12-4	.	TRBJ2-3	TGTGCCAGCAGACAACGCACAGATACGCAGTATTTT	CASRQRTDTQYF
.	TRBV6-5	.	TRBJ1-4	TGTGCCAGCATCACTAAGGGAGGGGAAAAACTGTTTTTT	CASITKGGEKLFF